The 25 T cell receptor beta chains given below trace back to one sample, sequenced in a study of T-cell memory formation after mild COVID-19 (dated by TCRdb to about 2021). Preparation of the library involved 5' RACE. This sample was sequenced with an Illumina NovaSeq 6000. TCRdb passed the public sequencing reads through fastp at Q25 and MiXCR, retaining productive beta sequences. For every CDR3 protein sequence, its rows merge into one entry that carries the most common genes and DNA. The sample data list 300,000 to 400,000 distinct CDR3 sequences, and approximately 13% of these were observed just once. About a fifth of the sample is in the top ten clones. Sequencing was done on a sample of PBMCs or a T cell subset sorted from them (not recorded which). The receptors were gathered from a young man who had mild COVID-19 (a few samples of this study predate the infection). The sample titles of this study are shuffled in the database, so cell type and time point are left out; the donor was told from shared clones.

In this sample, this clonotype turned up many times. The V gene is TRBV5-1, the J gene TRBJ2-7; tentative D call: TRBD2 (5 bases). Trimming shortened V by 4 bases and J by 3 bases, and 14 bases separated the two germline ends. Germline CDR1 SGHRS, CDR2 YFSETQ. The CDR3 sequence is 14 residues long. CDR3 loop: CASSPPGRDYEQYV. The CDR3 bases are TGCGCCAGCAGCCCCCCCGGACGGGACTACGAGCAGTACGTC.

In this sample, this clonotype turned up a few times. The chain combines TRBV20-1 with TRBJ2-7; 10 nucleotides match TRBD2. After removal of 6 bases from V and 5 bases from J, the junction contained 13 bases not matched to a gene. Per germline, CDR1 DFQATT and CDR2 SNEGSKA (reference sequence). The CDR3 totals 15 residues. The CDR3 protein is CSATIAGGLRNEQYV. The CDR3 DNA is TGCAGTGCCACAATAGCGGGGGGCCTCCGAAACGAGCAGTACGTC.

The genes are TRBV7-8 and TRBJ2-1; D not certain. This CDR3 region has 17 residues. Trimming cost V 1 base and J 3 bases, with 16 bases left between them. CDR1 SGHVS and CDR2 FQNEAQ come from the germline V gene. The DNA of the CDR3 is TGTGCCAGCAGCTTAGAATTTGGAGCCACTATCTACAATGAGCAGTTCTTC. Its protein product is CASSLEFGATIYNEQFF.

Worth noting for this clonotype: A much larger clone sits a single nucleotide away, making a read error possible. Written as DNA, the CDR3 is TGTGCCAGCAGTTCGTACTATCCCTACAATGAGCAGTTCTTC. Amino acids: CASSSYYPYNEQFF. The chain employs TRBV6-2 or TRBV6-3 and TRBJ2-1; D uncertain. The ends were cut back, 4 bases at V and 2 bases at J, with 9 bases in the middle. CDR1 and CDR2 from the germline V gene are MNHEY and SVGEGT. There are 14 residues in the CDR3.

This clonotype appeared once. The rearrangement links TRBV6-1 to TRBJ2-3; D is unresolved. With 5 bases removed from V and 0 bases from J, the gap between germline ends came to 9 bases. Germline CDR1 reads MNHNS; CDR2 reads SASEGT. The length of the CDR3 is 14 residues. The CDR3 spells CASSTPSSTDTQYF. The CDR3 DNA sequence: TGTGCCAGCAGTACACCTTCTAGCACAGATACGCAGTATTTT.

This clonotype was seen a few times. J is TRBJ1-5 and V is TRBV7-2, with a possible D match to TRBD1 (6 bases). V shed 5 bases and J shed 0 bases, with 8 bases lying between them. The CDR3 loop spans 14 amino acids. Germline V gives CDR1 SGHTA, CDR2 FQGNSA. Here the CDR3 reads CASSGQYSNQPQHF. The DNA of the CDR3 is TGTGCCAGCAGCGGACAGTATAGCAATCAGCCCCAGCATTTT.

This clonotype was observed a handful of times. The chain couples TRBV29-1 to TRBJ2-3; D could derive from TRBD1 or TRBD2 (5 bases each). The germline CDR1 and CDR2 sequences are SQVTM and ANQGSEA. The CDR3 covers 14 residues. The CDR3 sequence is CTARWGSGTDTQYF. The CDR3 DNA follows: TGCACCGCCCGGTGGGGGTCGGGCACAGATACGCAGTATTTT.

In this sample, this clonotype turned up many times. V is TRBV5-1 and J is TRBJ2-7, with 7 nucleotides matching TRBD2. With 0 bases clipped from V and 2 bases from J, the junction kept 2 bases outside the gene matches. This CDR3 has 14 residues. Looked up from germline, CDR1 is SGHRS and CDR2 is YFSETQ. CDR3 coding DNA: TGCGCCAGCAGCTTGGAGACTAGCCCCTACGAGCAGTACTTC. This encodes CASSLETSPYEQYF.

V gene TRBV7-8 combines with J gene TRBJ2-3; D is possibly TRBD1 (5 bases). The V end lost 2 bases, the J end lost 2 bases, and 11 bases lay between the germline ends. The V gene's germline CDR1 is SGHVS and CDR2 FQNEAQ. The CDR3 spans 15 residues. The chain's CDR3 is CASSLSWGSTDTQYF. For the CDR3, the DNA is TGTGCCAGCAGCTTATCATGGGGCTCCACAGATACGCAGTATTTT. The full variable domain, in which reference TRBV7-8 and TRBJ2-3 provide the parts outside the CDR3, is GAGVSQSPRYKVAKRGQDVALRCDPISGHVSLFWYQQALGQGPEFLTYFQNEAQLDKSGLPSDRFFAERPEGSVSTLKIQRTQQEDSAVYLCASSLSWGSTDTQYFGPGTRLTVL.

The sample holds a few counts of this clonotype. V usage is TRBV7-9 and J usage is TRBJ2-3; D gene unclear. With 5 bases removed from V and 2 bases from J, the gap between germline ends came to 17 bases. The CDR3 runs to 16 residues. Germline assignment: CDR1 SEHNR and CDR2 FQNEAQ (reference sequence). CDR3 coding DNA: TGTGCCAGCAGCCCGCGGATTGGCCCGACCACAGATACGCAGTATTTT. This sequence encodes CASSPRIGPTTDTQYF. Filled out from reference TRBV7-9 and TRBJ2-3, the complete variable domain reads DTGVSQNPRHKITKRGQNVTFRCDPISEHNRLYWYRQTLGQGPEFLTYFQNEAQLEKSRLLSDRFSAERPKGSFSTLEIQRTEQGDSAMYLCASSPRIGPTTDTQYFGPGTRLTVL.

This clonotype was seen more than once but under ten times. CDR3: CASSNRVGGDGNTIYF. Here the CDR3 DNA reads TGCGCCAGCAGCAACCGTGTGGGGGGCGACGGAAACACCATATATTTT. The rearrangement uses TRBV5-1 and TRBJ1-3; possibly TRBD1 for D (6 bases). The CDR3 covers 16 residues. CDR1 and CDR2 (germline): SGHRS, YFSETQ. The germline V and J ends were trimmed by 4 bases and 4 bases, with 18 bases remaining between them.

This clonotype was seen more than once but under ten times. This sequence joins TRBV9 and TRBJ2-6, with D perhaps matching TRBD2 (6 bases). Trimming stripped 0 bases from V and 4 bases from J, with 14 bases between. The CDR3 has 17 residues. Germline values: CDR1 SGDLS, CDR2 YYNGEE. The CDR3 is CASSVVGGPGGANVLTF. CDR3 DNA: TGTGCCAGCAGCGTAGTGGGGGGTCCGGGAGGGGCCAACGTCCTGACTTTC.

This clonotype was counted a few times. The CDR3 DNA reads TGCGCCAGTACAATCCCCGGGACAGCCTACGAGCAGTACTTC. It encodes CASTIPGTAYEQYF. The chain employs TRBV23-1 and TRBJ2-7; the match to TRBD1 covers 7 bases. TRBV23-1 is labeled an ORF, and its function is uncertain. The CDR3 is made up of 14 amino acids. The J segment lost 2 bases and the V segment lost 9 bases, leaving 10 bases of the junction unmatched.

The chain employs TRBV4-1 and TRBJ2-1; D ambiguous. In germline, CDR1 is MGHRA, CDR2 YSYEKL. The CDR3 has 12 amino acids. Trimming took 4 bases from V and 7 from J, leaving 8 bases between them. The CDR3 DNA follows: TGCGCCAGCAGCCCATCTCTGAATGAGCAGTTCTTC. Encoded protein: CASSPSLNEQFF.

The chain has TRBV10-3 and TRBJ1-5, with D unresolved. V dropped 4 bases and J dropped 6 bases, with 7 bases sitting between them. The CDR3 contains 12 residues. The V gene's germline CDR1 is ENHRY and CDR2 SYGVKD. CDR3 residues: CAISGGGQPQHF. The CDR3 DNA reads TGTGCCATCAGTGGGGGAGGTCAGCCCCAGCATTTT.

This chain links TRBV4-2 with TRBJ1-5; no reliable D call. CDR3 length: 16 amino acids. Per the germline V gene, CDR1 is LGHNA and CDR2 is YNFKEQ. V lost 0 bases and J 2 bases, leaving 11 bases between the germline ends. CDR3: CASSQDKGTGNQPQHF. The CDR3, as DNA: TGTGCCAGCAGCCAAGATAAAGGTACCGGCAATCAGCCCCAGCATTTT.

This clonotype was counted many times. V usage is TRBV4-1 and J usage is TRBJ2-1, with 9 bases aligning to TRBD1. The J segment lost 7 bases and the V segment lost 1 base, leaving 2 bases of the junction unmatched. There are 14 residues in the CDR3. CDR1 and CDR2 (germline): MGHRA, YSYEKL. The CDR3 sequence is CASSQGDRVNEQFF. CDR3 DNA: TGCGCCAGCAGCCAAGGGGACAGGGTGAATGAGCAGTTCTTC.

This clonotype was detected a few times. The J gene is TRBJ2-1, the V gene TRBV6-2 or TRBV6-3; tentatively, D is TRBD1 (6 bases). Germline V gene sequence: CDR1 MNHEY, CDR2 SVGEGT. Trimming removed 6 bases at V and 0 bases at J, with 12 bases between. The CDR3 is 15 amino acids. The CDR3 sequence is CASSQKGVSYNEQFF. CDR3 nucleotide sequence: TGTGCCAGCAGCCAGAAGGGGGTCTCCTACAATGAGCAGTTCTTC.

This clonotype was picked up a small number of times. This rearrangement joins TRBV12-3 or TRBV12-4 to TRBJ2-1, with D perhaps assigned TRBD1 or TRBD2 (6 bases each). V lost 0 bases and J 5 bases, leaving 23 bases between the germline ends. The CDR3 has 19 amino acids. In DNA, the CDR3 is TGTGCCAGCAGTTTAGCGCGGGACACACAAGGAAGTGGGCACAATGAGCAGTTCTTC. Its translation: CASSLARDTQGSGHNEQFF.

This clonotype was picked up many times. The chain joins TRBV20-1 to TRBJ2-3, with D unclear. There are 11 residues in the CDR3. Germline values: CDR1 DFQATT, CDR2 SNEGSKA (reference sequence). Trimming cost V 8 bases and J 4 bases, with 10 bases left between them. The CDR3 nucleotides read TGCAGTCCGCCCCAGGCAGATACGCAGTATTTT. Protein sequence: CSPPQADTQYF.

Many counts were recorded for this clonotype. This rearrangement joins TRBV4-3 to TRBJ2-1, with 8 bases identical to TRBD2. V shed 0 bases and J 9 bases; nucleotides not matched to a gene: 7. CDR3 size: 15 residues. The V gene's germline CDR1 is LGHNA and CDR2 YSLEER. The CDR3 region is CASSQDERGLLEQFF. DNA for the CDR3: TGCGCCAGCAGCCAAGACGAGCGGGGGTTGCTTGAGCAGTTCTTC.

The gene calls are TRBV20-1 and TRBJ2-3, with no clear D. The CDR3 contains 13 residues. V dropped 3 bases and J dropped 1 base, with 8 bases sitting between them. The germline CDR1 and CDR2 sequences are DFQATT and SNEGSKA (reference sequence). CDR3 region: CSASPDGTDTQYF. Written as DNA, the CDR3 is TGCAGTGCTAGTCCGGACGGCACAGATACGCAGTATTTT.

The chain links TRBV3-1 to TRBJ2-1; 8 bases match TRBD2. The CDR3 is 16 residues long. The junction had 8 bases not matched to a gene; V was cut back by 1 base and J by 6 bases. Per germline, CDR1 LGHDT and CDR2 YNNKEL (reference sequence). CDR3 residues: CASSQVLGTRLNEQFF. The CDR3, as DNA: TGTGCCAGCAGCCAAGTCCTCGGGACTAGACTCAATGAGCAGTTCTTC.

There are a few counts of this clonotype. This chain connects TRBV6-2 or TRBV6-3 to TRBJ2-6, with unresolved D. V was pared by 6 bases and J by 6 bases, with 9 bases between. The CDR3 contains 13 residues. The germline CDR1 and CDR2 sequences are MNHEY and SVGEGT. This CDR3 reads CASRPPVANVLTF. Written as DNA, the CDR3 is TGTGCCAGCAGACCCCCGGTGGCCAACGTCCTGACTTTC.

The chain uses TRBV25-1 and TRBJ2-3, with D possibly being TRBD1 (6 bases). V lost 6 bases and J 4 bases, leaving 8 bases between the germline ends. CDR1 and CDR2 from the germline V gene are MGHDK and SYGVNS. The CDR3 extends over 12 amino acids. CDR3 sequence (DNA): TGTGCCAGCAGAACAGGGCCAGATACGCAGTATTTT. Translating it yields CASRTGPDTQYF.